The 9 T cell receptor beta chains listed next were all sequenced from one sample in a study of blood T cells in healthy people across ages. A J-beta primer mix and a sample-barcoded 5' primer were used in a second PCR of about 7 to 12 cycles. TCRdb redid the calling of the 5' RACE reads with MiXCR, one entry per CDR3 protein. The data hold around 1.7 million distinct CDR3 sequences, with about 28% observed a single time. Sequenced input: blood. These TCRs come from a woman in her 30s in good health.

The rearrangement links TRBV6-6 to TRBJ2-7; TRBD2 agrees at 7 bases. The V segment lost 5 bases and the J segment 3 bases; nucleotides outside the gene matches: 7. The germline CDR1 and CDR2 sequences are MNHNY and SVGAGI (reference sequence). The CDR3 consists of 14 residues. The CDR3 sequence: CASSHSGSYYEQYF. Written as DNA, the CDR3 is TGTGCCAGCAGTCATAGCGGGTCTTACTACGAGCAGTACTTC.

The J gene is TRBJ2-7, the V gene TRBV20-1; the D is unclear. The CDR3 runs 12 residues. In germline, CDR1 is DFQATT, CDR2 SNEGSKA (reference sequence). Trimming shortened V by 0 bases and J by 10 bases, and 13 bases separated the two germline ends. As DNA, the CDR3 is TGCAGTGCTAGAGATAGGTGGCGGAGTCAGTACTTC. Protein sequence: CSARDRWRSQYF.

J is TRBJ2-5 and V is TRBV5-1, with 7 bases matching TRBD1. The better agreement between TRBJ2-7 and the DNA end casts doubt on the J call. Germline V lookup: CDR1 SGHRS, CDR2 YFSETQ. The CDR3 length is 14 residues. CDR3 in amino acids: CASSLDRAGDEQYF. The CDR3 region has the DNA TGCGCCAGCAGCTTAGACAGGGCCGGGGACGAGCAGTACTTC.

The chain uses TRBV2 and TRBJ2-3, with unresolved D. The germline gives CDR1 SNHLY, CDR2 FYNNEI. CDR3 length equals 14 residues. V shed 7 bases and J shed 0 bases, with 11 bases lying between them. CDR3 protein: CASKRIASTDTQYF. CDR3 coding DNA: TGTGCCAGCAAACGGATTGCTAGCACAGATACGCAGTATTTT.

This clonotype was counted between two and nine times. V usage is TRBV12-3 or TRBV12-4 and J usage is TRBJ2-3; no clear D gene. CDR3 length equals 14 residues. The V end lost 10 bases, the J end lost 1 base, and 15 bases lay between the germline ends. The CDR3 nucleotides are TGTGCCACCCCTGGCGATGTCGGCACAGATACGCAGTATTTT. Its translation: CATPGDVGTDTQYF.

The chain joins TRBV29-1 to TRBJ2-3; no reliable D call. CDR3 length: 11 residues. Looked up from germline, CDR1 is SQVTM and CDR2 is ANQGSEA. The germline V and J ends were trimmed by 6 bases and 7 bases, with 11 bases remaining between them. The CDR3 DNA follows: TGCAGCGTCCTGACCCCTCATACGCAGTATTTT. The encoded protein is CSVLTPHTQYF.

The table lists this clonotype with a count of one. The chain employs TRBV19 and TRBJ1-1; the D gene is possibly TRBD1 (5 bases). Germline CDR1 reads LNHDA; CDR2 reads SQIVND (reference sequence). V lost 7 bases and J lost 5, with 17 bases in between. The CDR3 has 14 amino acids. The CDR3 sequence: CASTPWLGETEAFF. The CDR3 nucleotides read TGTGCCAGTACCCCGTGGTTGGGGGAAACTGAAGCTTTCTTT. The whole variable domain, remainder taken from reference TRBV19 and TRBJ1-1, is DGGITQSPKYLFRKEGQNVTLSCEQNLNHDAMYWYRQDPGQGLRLIYYSQIVNDFQKGDIAEGYSVSREKKESFPLTVTSAQKNPTAFYLCASTPWLGETEAFFGQGTRLTVV.

This clonotype was found a few times. The chain has TRBV11-2 and TRBJ2-6; 7 bases map to TRBD1. The CDR3 covers 19 residues. After removal of 5 bases from V and 4 bases from J, the junction contained 17 bases not matched to a gene. The germline CDR1 and CDR2 sequences are SGHAT and FQNNGV. The CDR3 loop is CASSALPGQNQGGANVLTF. The DNA for the CDR3 is TGTGCCAGCAGCGCGCTTCCGGGACAGAACCAAGGCGGGGCCAACGTCCTGACTTTC.

This chain connects TRBV7-9 to TRBJ2-1, with D uncertain. Trimming cost V 5 bases and J 0 bases, with 17 bases left between them. CDR3 length equals 17 residues. Germline lookup yields CDR1 SEHNR and CDR2 FQNEAQ (reference sequence). The CDR3 is CASSPAAFRSSYNEQFF. As DNA, the CDR3 is TGTGCCAGCAGCCCGGCGGCCTTTCGGAGCTCCTACAATGAGCAGTTCTTC.